The source of this T cell receptor (beta chain) is a study of regulatory T cells in long-lasting Graves disease (dated by TCRdb to the early 2020s). Regarding the complete study: Newly diagnosed Graves' disease patients had taken antithyroid drugs for less than 3 months. The study was conducted in China and was registered as a clinical trial. A total of roughly 35 samples underwent TCR sequencing: about 13 from persistent and roughly 20 from newly diagnosed Graves' disease patients. This study used TCR sequencing and RNA sequencing of peripheral blood to compare persistent Graves' disease patients against newly diagnosed Graves' disease patients.

What the authors observed across the whole study: Preferential use of TRBV28, TRBJ1-2 and TRBJ2-5 was observed in persistent disease, whereas TRBV20-1 and TRBJ2-1 were favored in newly diagnosed disease. Only the TCR beta chain was sequenced and analyzed. The authors noted that the small sample size was a limitation that may lower accuracy. A larger number of public clonotypes was shared among persistent patients (around 2,500) than among newly diagnosed patients (approximately 930). Persistent Graves' disease patients showed lower TCR Shannon entropy and fewer highly expanded clones than newly diagnosed patients, suggesting clonal expansion. Because the primary lesion, thyroid tissue, could not be accessed, the study looked at peripheral blood alone.

At the junction V is shortened by 0 bases and J by 8 bases, with 14 bases in between. The CDR1 and CDR2 encoded by the germline V gene are MGHRA and YSYEKL. Including the terminal cysteine and phenylalanine, the CDR3 comprises 14 residues. Solely the CDR3 DNA is kept, with 42 bases framed from the first base. Reading the label with the study, this specimen's time point is: newly diagnosed GD, antithyroid drugs for less than 3 months. For both TCR sequencing and RNA sequencing, RNA was extracted from PBMCs in TRIzol. The diagnosis of Graves' disease was made according to American Thyroid Association guidelines. Patients were recruited from an endocrinology department in Xi'an, China. Each patient gave approximately 10 milliliters of peripheral blood, collected in an EDTA anticoagulant tube. Ficoll Paque Plus density gradient separation was used to isolate PBMCs, and no additional T cell sorting was done. RNA quality was checked with an Agilent 2100 Bioanalyzer and agarose gel, and concentration with a NanoDrop 2000.

With respect to this clonotype: Its recognized antigen is unknown. The input lacks base qualities; no much larger clone sits a single base away.

Libraries were made using multiplex PCR. The reads were generated on an Illumina HiSeq 4000. TCR beta libraries were built with iRepertoire HTBI primers and Arm-PCR amplification of CDR3 regions. Before sequencing, the PCR products went through gel purification. As for the authors' bioinformatics: Across samples, 62 TRBV and over 11 TRBJ segments were identified and used for gene usage analysis of CDR3 amino acid clonotypes. COPE and FqMerger were used to merge filtered high-quality paired reads into contigs. BLAST was used to align contigs to IMGT TRBV, TRBD and TRBJ reference genes, and CDR3 was defined according to IMGT. Any clonotype with a frequency above 0.1% was counted as a highly expanded clone. Repertoire diversity was measured by Shannon entropy, and V-J evenness by the Gini coefficient. A clonotype was considered public if more than one individual shared it. TCRdb applied fastp at Q25 and MiXCR to the public reads, then kept only in-frame beta chains. Identical CDR3 protein sequences are pooled into one entry, listed with their most common genes and DNA. None of the V and J calls come from the authors' own analysis; TCRdb made them. The sample profile shows fewer than 650,000 distinct CDR3 sequences; 15% to 20% of them were found once. Around 12% of the sample goes to the ten largest clones.

The data were also submitted as part of a second study, on T cells in Graves' hyperthyroidism and ophthalmopathy. As that second study puts it: Stable Graves' hyperthyroidism was defined as the absence of progression to ophthalmopathy over 18 months of follow-up. Hyperthyroidism patients were newly diagnosed, had a disease duration of under 2 months, and were aged 18 to 65 years. Exclusion was applied to patients with uncontrolled infections, other autoimmune diseases, pregnancy or lactation. Diagnoses relied on clinical symptoms, serum thyroxine and TRAb, thyroid ultrasound and orbital computed tomography. A first-round RT-PCR of the TCR CDR3 used the HTBI primer set with the Qiagen OneStep RT-PCR kit. Blood samples also contained most of the expanded thyroid clonotypes (frequency above 0.001), which suggests that blood repertoires may reflect thyroid immune responses. A model built on a 13 V-J signature distinguished ophthalmopathy from stable hyperthyroidism, reaching roughly 88% sensitivity and around 81% specificity in cross-validation and 80%/75% in testing. In validation, the model predicted progression to ophthalmopathy a median of roughly 6.5 months before onset, with approximately 71% sensitivity and about 72% specificity. TCR V-J signatures able to tell the groups apart were searched for in a discovery cohort of about a hundred patients, of whom around 42 had Graves' ophthalmopathy and about 60 had stable Graves' hyperthyroidism. An independent validation cohort of under 20 hyperthyroidism patients and some 15 patients who later progressed to ophthalmopathy tested prospective prediction of ophthalmopathy. The roughly 100 discovery patients were randomly divided into training and test sets at a 7:3 ratio. The study also compared thyroid tissue and blood T-cell repertoires from 5 to 7 Graves' hyperthyroidism patients. Following sampling, methimazole starting at 30 mg daily was given to hyperthyroidism patients, and high-dose intravenous methylprednisolone was given to ophthalmopathy patients. A second multiplex PCR round built the libraries, followed by size selection and purification. Paired-end sequencing of the libraries was performed with 100 bp reads on an Illumina HiSeq2000. SOAPnuke was used to process the raw data, removing reads that contained adapters or uncalled bases, had a mean Phred below 15, or lacked an exact match to the constant primer or identifier. COPE v1.2.5 was used to merge high-quality paired reads, and clonotypes were defined as unique nucleotide sequences. MiTCR v1.1 was used to align the clonotypes against IMGT TRBV, TRBD and TRBJ reference segments. The analysis was restricted to V-J combinations with a frequency above 0.0001, which together covered 99.2% of the repertoires. A TCS score was defined as the ratio of F50 (clonal expansion) to E x V (chaos), with BLOSUM62-based TCRdist applied between CDR3 peptides within each V-J. Welch's t-statistics and random forest reduced roughly 540 V-J features to roughly 13, which were used in a naive Bayes classifier (R e1071). Sample size was not statistically predetermined, and blinding of investigators to group allocation was not performed. The paper reports TCR Vbeta CDR3 sequencing of some 140 peripheral blood samples: around 45 ophthalmopathy, roughly 80 hyperthyroidism and 17 progressor patients.

The sequence was collected from a young man with Graves disease. Donor details come from another sample of the same person, matched by shared clones. This sequence uses TRBV4-1 and TRBJ2-7, with no reliable assignment of the D segment. This specimen was peripheral blood mononuclear cells (PBMCs), taken at new diagnosis, from a patient treated with antithyroid drugs. The CDR3 reads as follows: CASSQDPDPSKQYF. The nucleotide sequence is given as TGCGCCAGCAGCCAAGATCCGGATCCCAGTAAGCAGTACTTC.